The 25 T cell receptor beta chains given below trace back to one sample, sequenced in a study of blood T cell repertoires in COVID-19. Generated by immunoSEQ multiplex PCR, the TCRdb table keeps only in-frame clones and is missing some. The sample shows 150,000 to 200,000 clones, 70% to 80% of them seen only once. Sequencing was performed on PBMCs or T cells enriched from blood (not recorded which). The receptors come from a woman aged 45-60 years who had recovered from COVID-19.

The chain employs TRBV11-2 and TRBJ2-3; D remains unclear. CDR3 length: 13 residues. Between the trimmed V and J ends, which lost 0 bases and 4 bases, there was a span of 5 bases. Germline CDR1 reads SGHAT; CDR2 reads FQNNGV. The chain's CDR3 is CASSLEYADTQYF. In DNA, the CDR3 is TGTGCCAGCAGCTTAGAATATGCAGATACGCAGTATTTT.

Many counts were recorded for this clone. The rearrangement uses TRBV27 and TRBJ2-5; 10 bases match TRBD1. Germline V CDR1 and CDR2: MNHEY, SMNVEV (reference sequence). J gave up 9 bases and V 2 bases, and 9 bases lay outside the gene matches. The CDR3 covers 15 residues. The CDR3 nucleotides are TGTGCCAGCAGTTTAGGACAGGGGGTCGCTTCGGCCCAGTACTTC. Its protein is CASSLGQGVASAQYF.

The chain recombines TRBV28 with TRBJ2-7, with 11 nucleotides matching TRBD2. Germline CDR1 and CDR2: MDHEN and SYDVKM. V was pared by 4 bases and J by 4 bases, with 3 bases of the junction left unmatched. This CDR3 has 14 residues. CDR3 region: CASSWVAGGYEQYF. CDR3 nucleotide sequence: TGTGCCAGCAGTTGGGTAGCGGGAGGGTACGAGCAGTACTTC.

The V and J genes are TRBV27 and TRBJ2-5, with 7 bases that match TRBD1. The CDR3 sequence is 15 residues long. With V trimmed by 6 bases and J by 1 base, 8 bases remained unmatched. Germline V gene data show CDR1 as MNHEY and CDR2 as SMNVEV (reference sequence). The CDR3 DNA reads as TGTGCCAGCAGCTCGAGGGACAGCTTCCAAGAGACCCAGTACTTC. This gives the protein CASSSRDSFQETQYF.

This sequence joins TRBV3-1 (or the pseudogene TRBV3-2) and TRBJ2-7; TRBD2 matches at 9 bases. This CDR3 has 15 amino acids. With V trimmed by 4 bases and J by 0 bases, 4 bases remained unmatched. The V gene's germline CDR1 is LGHDT and CDR2 YNNKEL (reference sequence). CDR3 sequence (DNA): TGTGCCAGCAGCCCGAGACTAGCGGTCTCCTACGAGCAGTACTTC. This codes for CASSPRLAVSYEQYF.

This clone was detected only a few times. The chain joins TRBV7-4 to TRBJ1-2; the D is unclear. Deletions cut 5 bases from V and 14 bases from J, with 6 bases between. The CDR3 spans 8 residues. Germline CDR1 and CDR2: SGHVT and SQSDAQ. The CDR3 protein is CASSPLTF. CDR3 in DNA: TGTGCCAGCAGCCCCTTAACCTTC.

The V and J genes are TRBV9 and TRBJ1-6; D possibly corresponds to TRBD1 (6 bases). Germline V lookup: CDR1 SGDLS, CDR2 YYNGEE. There are 17 residues in the CDR3. Deletions cut 3 bases from V and 0 bases from J, with 13 bases between. The CDR3, as DNA: TGTGCCAGCAGCGGTTCCTCGGGACACTCCTATAATTCACCCCTCCACTTT. Encoded protein: CASSGSSGHSYNSPLHF.

The J gene is TRBJ1-5, the V gene TRBV6-2 or TRBV6-3, with TRBD1 as a possible D gene (6 bases). V lost 6 bases, J lost 4 bases, and 13 bases lay in between. In germline, CDR1 is MNHEY, CDR2 SVGEGT. The CDR3 spans 14 residues. CDR3 coding DNA: TGTGCCAGCAGCTTCGGACAGTCTAATCAGCCCCAGCATTTT. It encodes CASSFGQSNQPQHF.

The CDR3 loop is CASSLPLAGSYEQYF. The CDR3 DNA sequence: TGTGCCAGCAGTTTACCACTAGCGGGCTCCTACGAGCAGTACTTC. The chain carries TRBV28 and TRBJ2-7; 9 bases line up with TRBD2. The germline V gene has CDR1 MDHEN and CDR2 SYDVKM. There are 15 residues in the CDR3. J lost 0 bases, V lost 2 bases, and 2 bases had no gene match. Looking up the rest from reference TRBV28 and TRBJ2-7 gives the full variable domain: DVKVTQSSRYLVKRTGEKVFLECVQDMDHENMFWYRQDPGLGLRLIYFSYDVKMKEKGDIPEGYSVSREKKERFSLILESASTNQTSMYLCASSLPLAGSYEQYFGPGTRLTVT.

This clone was recorded once. This sequence joins TRBV5-1 and TRBJ1-2; no firm D call. The CDR3 sequence is 14 residues long. Germline assignment: CDR1 SGHRS and CDR2 YFSETQ. V was cut by 5 bases and J by 5 bases, with 16 bases left in between. CDR3 sequence reads: CASSESGGGYGYTF. The CDR3 DNA reads as TGCGCCAGCAGTGAGAGCGGAGGAGGGTATGGCTACACCTTC.

The rearrangement links TRBV6-5 to TRBJ2-7; the D gene is possibly TRBD1 (6 bases). Trimming left V 3 bases short and J 0 bases short, with 9 bases between. Germline CDR1 reads MNHEY; CDR2 reads SVGAGI. This CDR3 contains 14 residues. For the CDR3, the DNA is TGTGCCAGCAGTTATGGGGGCACCTCCTACGAGCAGTACTTC. Encoded protein: CASSYGGTSYEQYF.

This chain joins TRBV7-8 and TRBJ2-3, with 7 bases aligning to TRBD2. The CDR3 has 16 amino acids. The V and J ends lost 2 bases and 5 bases, in that order; junction bases with no gene match: 10. The germline V gene has CDR1 SGHVS and CDR2 FQNEAQ. The CDR3 spells CASSLRLGGMVDTQYF. CDR3 in DNA: TGTGCCAGCAGCTTAAGGTTGGGAGGGATGGTAGATACGCAGTATTTT.

This chain links TRBV7-9 with TRBJ1-2, with D maybe TRBD1 (5 bases). Germline CDR1 reads SEHNR; CDR2 reads FQNEAQ (reference sequence). The CDR3 is 15 residues long. V was trimmed by 3 bases and J by 8 bases, leaving 19 bases between them. The CDR3 region is CASSFTAGGSLGYTF. As DNA, the CDR3 is TGTGCCAGCAGCTTCACCGCGGGGGGGAGCCTAGGCTACACCTTC.

This clone came up once. The chain combines TRBV19 with TRBJ2-1, with 14 bases aligning to TRBD2. V shed 7 bases and J 3 bases; nucleotides not matched to a gene: 8. Germline V gene sequence: CDR1 LNHDA, CDR2 SQIVND (reference sequence). The CDR3 has 17 amino acids. Here the CDR3 reads CASKETSGRAIYNEQFF. The CDR3 DNA reads as TGTGCCAGTAAAGAGACTAGCGGGAGGGCCATCTACAATGAGCAGTTCTTC.

With respect to this clone: Other DNA sequences within the sample encode an identical CDR3. The chain recombines TRBV18 with TRBJ2-1; no clear D gene. This CDR3 comprises 11 residues. With 3 bases removed from V and 6 bases from J, the gap between germline ends came to 3 bases. In germline, CDR1 is KGHSH, CDR2 LQKENI. The CDR3 loop reads CASSPSNEQFF. CDR3 DNA sequence: TGTGCCAGCTCACCGAGCAATGAGCAGTTCTTC.

The chain is built from TRBV2 and TRBJ2-5; D gene unclear. CDR1 and CDR2 from the germline V gene are SNHLY and FYNNEI. The CDR3 is 13 amino acids. Deletions cut 4 bases from V and 6 bases from J, with 12 bases between. For the CDR3, the DNA is TGTGCCAGCAGTGGGGCCGAGAGACAGACCCAGTACTTC. It codes for CASSGAERQTQYF. Combining the CDR3 with reference TRBV2 and TRBJ2-5 gives the whole variable domain EPEVTQTPSHQVTQMGQEVILRCVPISNHLYFYWYRQILGQKVEFLVSFYNNEISEKSEIFDDQFSVERPDGSNFTLKIRSTKLEDSAMYFCASSGAERQTQYFGPGTRLLVL.

The chain carries TRBV3-1 (or the pseudogene TRBV3-2) and TRBJ2-5, with 8 bases matching TRBD2. V gave up 6 bases and J gave up 5 bases; unmatched junction bases: 5. The CDR3 runs to 13 residues. The germline CDR1 and CDR2 sequences are LGHDT and YNNKEL (reference sequence). CDR3 region: CASRKAGGETQYF. The CDR3 DNA reads as TGTGCCAGCAGAAAGGCGGGGGGCGAGACCCAGTACTTC.

The rearrangement joins TRBV4-1 to TRBJ1-2, with TRBD1 matching over 8 bases. V was clipped by 4 bases and J by 6 bases; unmatched bases: 10. Germline-derived CDR1 and CDR2 are MGHRA and YSYEKL. CDR3 length: 15 amino acids. CDR3 coding DNA: TGCGCCAGCAGCCGCTTGGCAGGGGGCGGAGATGGCTACACCTTC. Protein product: CASSRLAGGGDGYTF.

The chain has TRBV2 and TRBJ2-3; 8 bases align to TRBD2. Per germline, CDR1 SNHLY and CDR2 FYNNEI. This CDR3 contains 15 residues. The junction had 12 bases not matched to a gene; V was cut back by 10 bases and J by 3 bases. Here the CDR3 DNA reads TGTGCCATCTCACCGGAGCGGGAGAGGACAGATACGCAGTATTTT. The encoded protein is CAISPERERTDTQYF.

The chain carries TRBV9 and TRBJ2-7; TRBD2 matches 8 bases. The CDR3 spans 16 residues. The V and J ends lost 0 bases and 6 bases, in that order; junction bases with no gene match: 11. Germline V CDR1 and CDR2: SGDLS, YYNGEE. The CDR3 nucleotides are TGTGCCAGCAGCGTAGTGGCGGGAGGTGTCGAAGGCGAGCAGTACTTC. It is translated as CASSVVAGGVEGEQYF.

The V call is TRBV28, the J call TRBJ2-7; weak D call: TRBD1 (6 bases). The length of the CDR3 is 14 residues. In germline, CDR1 is MDHEN, CDR2 SYDVKM. The germline V and J ends were trimmed by 7 bases and 1 base, with 14 bases remaining between them. This CDR3 reads CASTSDRNSYEQYF. The CDR3 DNA is TGTGCCAGCACATCTGACAGGAATTCCTACGAGCAGTACTTC. Drawing the rest from reference TRBV28 and TRBJ2-7, the complete variable domain is DVKVTQSSRYLVKRTGEKVFLECVQDMDHENMFWYRQDPGLGLRLIYFSYDVKMKEKGDIPEGYSVSREKKERFSLILESASTNQTSMYLCASTSDRNSYEQYFGPGTRLTVT.

V usage is TRBV7-9 and J usage is TRBJ2-7; TRBD2 agrees at 8 bases. Losses at the gene ends were 4 bases for V and 4 bases for J; bases not matched to a gene: 6. Germline V CDR1 and CDR2: SEHNR, FQNEAQ (reference sequence). The CDR3 length is 14 residues. The CDR3 DNA follows: TGTGCCAGCAGCTATTCTGGCGGGAGGTACGAGCAGTACTTC. Translated, it gives CASSYSGGRYEQYF.

The chain carries TRBV9 and TRBJ2-2; D might be TRBD2 (6 bases). The CDR3 is 14 residues long. Trimming pared 1 base from V and 5 bases from J, leaving 9 bases between. Germline CDR1 SGDLS, CDR2 YYNGEE. Here the CDR3 reads CASSVRGGTGELFF. Written as DNA, the CDR3 is TGTGCCAGCAGCGTAAGGGGAGGAACCGGGGAGCTGTTTTTT.

The table lists this clone with a few counts. This chain connects TRBV14 to TRBJ1-2; D uncertain. This CDR3 is 13 amino acids long. Trimming shortened V by 1 base and J by 2 bases, and 5 bases separated the two germline ends. From germline, CDR1 is SGHDN and CDR2 FVKESK. The CDR3 here is CASSQGQNYGYTF. In DNA, the CDR3 is TGTGCCAGCAGCCAAGGACAAAACTATGGCTACACCTTC.

The chain couples TRBV30 to TRBJ2-7, with D perhaps TRBD2 (5 bases). The germline gives CDR1 GTSNPN, CDR2 SVGIG (reference sequence). V was cut by 0 bases and J by 5 bases, with 8 bases left in between. The CDR3 spans 12 residues. The CDR3 bases are TGTGCCTGGAGTGTATCCGGGGACGAGCAGTACTTC. Translation: CAWSVSGDEQYF.